Presented here are 24 T cell receptor beta chains from one specimen sequenced in a study of OX40 agonist ivuxolimab in advanced cancers. Repertoires were generated with immunoSEQ multiplex PCR, while TCRdb's copy carries only in-frame clones and drops some. The sample includes 95,000 to 100,000 clones, about 84% of them seen just once. Sample: CD4+ or CD8+ T cells sorted from blood, taken in a trial of the OX40 agonist ivuxolimab. The origin of the receptors is an adult with an advanced solid tumor such as melanoma, head and neck, liver or kidney cancer.

This chain links TRBV7-2 with TRBJ2-2; 10 bases align to TRBD2. This CDR3 has 17 amino acids. The germline V gene encodes CDR1 SGHTA and CDR2 FQGNSA. Unmatched junction bases numbered 9, after V lost 1 base and J lost 7 bases. The CDR3 protein is CASSLVGLAGVGGELFF. The CDR3 DNA reads TGTGCCAGCAGCTTAGTGGGGCTAGCGGGAGTTGGCGGGGAGCTGTTTTTT. The whole variable domain, remainder taken from reference TRBV7-2 and TRBJ2-2, is GAGVSQSPSNKVTEKGKDVELRCDPISGHTALYWYRQSLGQGLEFLIYFQGNSAPDKSGLPSDRFSAERTGGSVSTLTIQRTQQEDSAVYLCASSLVGLAGVGGELFFGEGSRLTVL.

The rearrangement uses TRBV2 and TRBJ1-1; TRBD1 is a possible D gene (5 bases). The CDR3 is 13 residues long. The V gene lost 2 bases and the J gene lost 6 bases, with 10 bases spanning the gap. Germline values: CDR1 SNHLY, CDR2 FYNNEI. The CDR3 loop is CASSEIPRAEAFF. The CDR3 bases are TGTGCCAGCAGTGAAATCCCCAGGGCTGAAGCTTTCTTT. The variable domain in full, with the rest retrieved from reference TRBV2 and TRBJ1-1, is EPEVTQTPSHQVTQMGQEVILRCVPISNHLYFYWYRQILGQKVEFLVSFYNNEISEKSEIFDDQFSVERPDGSNFTLKIRSTKLEDSAMYFCASSEIPRAEAFFGQGTRLTVV.

This clone occurred once. The V and J genes are TRBV5-1 and TRBJ2-5, with 7 bases fitting TRBD1. The CDR3 sequence is 15 residues long. CDR1 is SGHRS, CDR2 YFSETQ, per germline. The trim removed 0 bases at V and 5 bases at J, leaving 7 bases unmatched. In DNA form, the CDR3 reads TGCGCCAGCAGCTTGGTTTTACAGGGGAGTGAGACCCAGTACTTC. This encodes CASSLVLQGSETQYF.

This clone was found a few times. The chain links TRBV11-2 to TRBJ2-7; 7 positions match TRBD1. Germline assignment: CDR1 SGHAT and CDR2 FQNNGV. This CDR3 has 12 residues. V dropped 5 bases and J dropped 4; count of bases not matched to a gene: 2. This CDR3 is CASSPTGYEQYF. The CDR3 DNA reads as TGTGCCAGCAGCCCGACAGGGTACGAGCAGTACTTC.

This clone was observed a few times. The V call is TRBV5-8, the J call TRBJ2-5; TRBD1 agrees at 10 bases. CDR1 and CDR2 from the germline V gene are SGHTS and YDEGEE. The V and J ends lost 1 base and 4 bases, in that order; junction bases with no gene match: 1. The CDR3 sequence is 14 residues long. The CDR3 DNA is TGTGCCAGCAGCTTGAGACAGGGGGCAGAGACCCAGTACTTC. This sequence encodes CASSLRQGAETQYF.

The chain combines TRBV30 with TRBJ1-1; D perhaps matches TRBD1 (6 bases). The CDR3 is 12 residues long. Germline V gives CDR1 GTSNPN, CDR2 SVGIG (reference sequence). V was shortened by 5 bases and J by 7 bases, with 14 bases between the two germline ends. The chain's CDR3 is CAWGQLTFEAFF. CDR3 bases: TGTGCCTGGGGACAGTTGACATTTGAAGCTTTCTTT.

The V call is TRBV9, the J call TRBJ2-2; TRBD1 might be the D (6 bases). V was clipped by 4 bases and J by 0 bases, with 13 bases between them. This CDR3 region has 16 residues. Germline lookup yields CDR1 SGDLS and CDR2 YYNGEE. In nucleotides, the CDR3 is TGTGCCAGCAGCCCACTACAGGGCTCGAACACCGGGGAGCTGTTTTTT. As protein: CASSPLQGSNTGELFF.

Points on this clone: At one boundary the junction diverges from the germline segment, which might be a read error. This rearrangement joins TRBV5-1 to TRBJ2-3; D might be TRBD1 (5 bases). The CDR3 has 13 residues. Germline values: CDR1 SGHRS, CDR2 YFSETQ. CDR3 amino acids: CATSETVTDTQYF. DNA for the CDR3: TGCGCCACCAGCGAGACAGTCACAGATACGCAGTATTTT.

CDR3 residues: CASSESSGETQYF. For the CDR3, the DNA is TGTGCCAGCAGTGAATCCTCAGGCGAGACCCAGTACTTC. The chain combines TRBV2 with TRBJ2-5; D gene unclear. Germline lookup yields CDR1 SNHLY and CDR2 FYNNEI. V gave up 2 bases and J gave up 5 bases, with 9 bases separating them. This CDR3 is built from 13 residues.

V usage is TRBV4-2 and J usage is TRBJ2-3; 9 nucleotides line up with TRBD2. V lost 2 bases, J lost 4 bases, and 13 bases stayed unmatched. CDR3 length equals 18 residues. Germline CDR1 LGHNA, CDR2 YNFKEQ. The CDR3 loop is CASSQNPGVAGVADTQYF. The CDR3 DNA is TGTGCCAGCAGCCAAAACCCCGGGGTAGCGGGAGTGGCAGATACGCAGTATTTT.

The chain uses TRBV30 and TRBJ1-1; 7 bases line up with TRBD1. CDR3 length: 14 residues. Per the germline V gene, CDR1 is GTSNPN and CDR2 is SVGIG (reference sequence). The ends lost 4 bases at V and 0 bases at J; junction bases unmatched: 5. CDR3 in DNA: TGTGCCTGGACGAGGGGGCAAATGAACACTGAAGCTTTCTTT. This translates into CAWTRGQMNTEAFF.

The CDR3 coding sequence is TGTGCCAGCTCACTAGAACAGACGTCGTCCATATATTTT. Amino acid sequence: CASSLEQTSSIYF. This rearrangement joins TRBV18 to TRBJ1-3; D gene uncertain. Germline V gene lookup returns CDR1 KGHSH and CDR2 LQKENI. This CDR3 is built from 13 residues. Trimming stripped 4 bases from V and 11 bases from J, with 15 bases between.

The V gene is TRBV27, the J gene TRBJ1-2; D may be TRBD1 (5 bases). Trimming left V 2 bases short and J 7 bases short, with 14 bases between. The CDR3 runs 14 residues. Germline CDR1 is MNHEY and CDR2 is SMNVEV (reference sequence). The CDR3 loop reads CASSLGRDSSGYTF. DNA of the CDR3: TGTGCCAGCAGTTTAGGCAGGGATTCGAGTGGCTACACCTTC.

The chain carries TRBV7-6 and TRBJ1-5, with 7 bases lining up with TRBD1. CDR1 SGHVS and CDR2 FNYEAQ come from the germline V gene. After removal of 5 bases from V and 0 bases from J, the junction contained 7 bases not matched to a gene. This CDR3 is built from 16 residues. CDR3 nucleotides: TGTGCCAGCAGCCCCACGACAGGGAATAGCAATCAGCCCCAGCATTTT. Its translation: CASSPTTGNSNQPQHF.

This clone was picked up a small number of times. V usage is TRBV30 and J usage is TRBJ1-5, with D tentatively TRBD1 (6 bases). V lost 2 bases and J lost 5, with 13 bases in between. CDR3 length: 14 amino acids. Germline CDR1 reads GTSNPN; CDR2 reads SVGIG (reference sequence). DNA for the CDR3: TGTGCCTGGAGTCCCGGGGGGCGCGATCAGCCCCAGCATTTT. Translation: CAWSPGGRDQPQHF.

The genes are TRBV5-1 and TRBJ1-1; TRBD1 matches 7 bases. Looked up from germline, CDR1 is SGHRS and CDR2 is YFSETQ. V was clipped by 2 bases and J by 1 base; unmatched bases: 5. The CDR3 loop spans 15 amino acids. CDR3 DNA: TGCGCCAGCAGCTTCTCGACAGGGACGAACACTGAAGCTTTCTTT. Translating gives CASSFSTGTNTEAFF.

The chain is built from TRBV2 and TRBJ2-1, with D unresolved. The CDR3 sequence is 15 residues long. Looked up from germline, CDR1 is SNHLY and CDR2 is FYNNEI. V lost 3 bases and J lost 5, with 14 bases in between. The CDR3: CASSDRKGVDNEQFF. CDR3 sequence (DNA): TGTGCCAGCAGTGACCGGAAGGGTGTGGACAATGAGCAGTTCTTC.

This chain uses TRBV5-8 with TRBJ2-3, with D unresolved. CDR3 length: 14 amino acids. V lost 0 bases, J lost 7 bases, and 12 bases lay in between. Per germline, CDR1 SGHTS and CDR2 YDEGEE. The CDR3 sequence is CASSLGLAVNTQYF. The CDR3 nucleotides read TGTGCCAGCAGCTTGGGACTGGCAGTCAATACGCAGTATTTT. The whole variable domain, remainder taken from reference TRBV5-8 and TRBJ2-3, is EAGVTQSPTHLIKTRGQQATLRCSPISGHTSVYWYQQALGLGLQFLLWYDEGEERNRGNFPPRFSGRQFPNYSSELNVNALELEDSALYLCASSLGLAVNTQYFGPGTRLTVL.

This clone has just one count. This chain joins TRBV9 and TRBJ2-5; 7 bases line up with TRBD2. V was clipped by 3 bases and J by 4 bases; unmatched bases: 9. The CDR3 is made up of 15 amino acids. Looked up from germline, CDR1 is SGDLS and CDR2 is YYNGEE. The CDR3 region is CASSARTRPLETQYF. CDR3 nucleotides: TGTGCCAGCAGCGCCCGGACTAGACCTTTAGAGACCCAGTACTTC.

The CDR3 DNA is TGTGCCAGCAATCCCATCGAGGGAAGAGATACGCAGTATTTT. Amino acids: CASNPIEGRDTQYF. The chain couples TRBV6-5 to TRBJ2-3; tentative D call: TRBD2 (5 bases). Trimming took off 7 bases at V and 5 bases at J, with 16 bases between the two ends. The CDR3 consists of 14 residues. Germline V gene lookup returns CDR1 MNHEY and CDR2 SVGAGI.

The chain couples TRBV18 to TRBJ2-5, with a tentative D call TRBD2 (6 bases). CDR3 length: 13 amino acids. CDR1 is KGHSH, CDR2 LQKENI, per germline. The germline V and J ends were trimmed by 1 base and 4 bases, with 7 bases remaining between them. CDR3 in amino acids: CASSPLGGETQYF. The DNA of the CDR3 is TGTGCCAGCTCACCACTGGGAGGAGAGACCCAGTACTTC.

The chain is built from TRBV19 and TRBJ2-7, with D tentatively TRBD1 (6 bases). Looked up from germline, CDR1 is LNHDA and CDR2 is SQIVND (reference sequence). Trimming took off 5 bases at V and 2 bases at J, with 13 bases between the two ends. The CDR3 contains 14 residues. CDR3 sequence reads: CASSEDRTPYEQYF. Here the CDR3 DNA reads TGTGCCAGTAGTGAGGACAGAACCCCCTACGAGCAGTACTTC.

The rearrangement uses TRBV9 and TRBJ1-1; D is perhaps TRBD1 (5 bases). V was trimmed by 4 bases and J by 1 base, leaving 11 bases between them. The germline V gene encodes CDR1 SGDLS and CDR2 YYNGEE. The CDR3 runs 14 residues. The CDR3 nucleotides are TGTGCCAGCAGCCCGGGGGGAGGGAACACTGAAGCTTTCTTT. Protein sequence: CASSPGGGNTEAFF.

This clone was detected only once. The chain couples TRBV4-1 to TRBJ2-7; the match to TRBD1 covers 9 bases. Germline V gene sequence: CDR1 MGHRA, CDR2 YSYEKL. This CDR3 spans 16 amino acids. V lost 1 base and J lost 5; bases outside the gene matches: 9. The CDR3: CASSQGPGQGVDEQYF. The CDR3 DNA reads as TGCGCCAGCAGCCAAGGTCCGGGACAGGGCGTCGACGAGCAGTACTTC.